These T cell receptor beta chains were read from a single sample in a study of cytomegalovirus exposure and HLA in healthy donors. Here immunoSEQ multiplex PCR was the method, and the copy in TCRdb shows in-frame clones only, minus some. The table includes fewer than 250,000 clones, about four fifths detected once. Source material: PBMCs. The receptor source for this set is a woman aged 50 to 60 in good health and CMV-seronegative. CDR3s include the opening cysteine and the closing phenylalanine or tryptophan. D genes are given only for firm matches. Clone size is given for some rows only: seen once, a few or many times, or a class if the clone is expanded.

TRBJ2-7	TRBV5-4	once	-	TGTGCCAGCAGCTTCATGGGAAGGGGGGAGCAGTACTTC	CASSFMGRGEQYF
TRBJ2-5	TRBV29-1	-	TRBD2	TGCAGCGTTCTACCTGGGGTAGCGGGAGCTGGAGAGCAGTACTTC	CSVLPGVAGAGEQYF
TRBJ2-5	TRBV5-6	-	-	TGTGCCAGCAGCCTTCAAGAGACCCAGTACTTC	CASSLQETQYF
TRBJ1-4	TRBV7-9	-	TRBD1	TGTGCCAGCAGCTTTGTTAGGACAGGGGGCGACGAAAAACTGTTTTTT	CASSFVRTGGDEKLFF
TRBJ1-4	TRBV18	-	-	TGTGCCAGCTCACCACCTGGCGGGCTTAATGAAAAACTGTTTTTT	CASSPPGGLNEKLFF
TRBJ1-4	TRBV5-1	few	TRBD1	TGCGCCAGCACCGGATGGGACAGTGAAAAACTGTTTTTT	CASTGWDSEKLFF
TRBJ2-2	TRBV7-9	-	-	TGTGCCAGCAGCTTAGTTGCAGGGCCCGGGGAGCTGTTTTTT	CASSLVAGPGELFF
TRBJ2-7	TRBV25-1	-	-	TGTGCCAGCAGTGGGCGACATCTCTCCTACGAGCAGTACTTC	CASSGRHLSYEQYF
TRBJ2-3	TRBV27	-	TRBD2	TGTGCCAGCAGACTAGCGGAATACACAGATACGCAGTATTTT	CASRLAEYTDTQYF
TRBJ2-7	TRBV4-2	once	TRBD2	TGTGCCAGCAGCCAACTGGGACTAGCGGAGGAGCAGTACTTC	CASSQLGLAEEQYF
TRBJ2-7	TRBV6-5	-	TRBD2	TGTGCCAGCGGACGGAAAGCGGGAGTTAATCACGAGCAGTACTTC	CASGRKAGVNHEQYF
TRBJ2-1	TRBV6-5	-	-	TGTGCCAGCAGTTCCCTTGTTAGCGCTTCCTACAATGAGCAGTTCTTC	CASSSLVSASYNEQFF
TRBJ2-1	TRBV11-3	-	TRBD1	TGTGCCAGCAGCCCCCCCGGGACAGGGGGCAATGAGCAGTTCTTC	CASSPPGTGGNEQFF
TRBJ1-1	TRBV7-6	-	TRBD1	TGTGCCAGCAGACAGTCAGGGGGCACTGAAGCTTTCTTT	CASRQSGGTEAFF
TRBJ2-7	TRBV4-3	-	-	TGCGCCAGCAGCCAAGGGACAGCCGCCTACGAGCAGTACTTC	CASSQGTAAYEQYF
TRBJ2-7	TRBV7-2	once	TRBD2	TGTGCCAGCAGCTTAGTTGCACTAGCGGGGTTATACGAGCAGTACTTC	CASSLVALAGLYEQYF
TRBJ2-2	TRBV6-6	few	-	TGTGCCAGCACCATTAACACCGGGGAGCTGTTTTTT	CASTINTGELFF